This TCR beta chain was sequenced during a study of identical twins (dated by TCRdb to the mid-2010s). For the wider study: To test whether fetal clonotypes persist, the study used deep sequencing on TCR alpha and beta repertoires from monozygotic twins, unrelated adults of various ages, and cord blood. Replicate twin experiments were performed at different times using different library preparation protocols to rule out contamination. The full study reports these points: Zero-insertion analyses could be partly confounded by invariant T cells such as MAIT and iNKT, although diverse VJ usage argued against such confounding for most clonotypes. In monozygotic twins, out-of-frame TCR alpha sharing was systematically underestimated by recombination models, although the models agreed with sharing between unrelated individuals. Because the same donors could not be followed over many years, conclusions were based on cross-sectional statistical analysis. Compared with coincidental sharing between unrelated individuals, out-of-frame TCR alpha sequences shared between twins showed an excess of sequences with low generation probability. The excess sharing between twins in beta out-of-frame sequences was weaker because fewer shared sequences reduced the signal-to-noise ratio. Fewer insertions were carried by abundant cord blood beta clonotypes, a similar but weaker trend appeared in young adult naive repertoires, and no such trend appeared in memory repertoires.

This clonotype was seen many times. Its antigen is still unknown. Qualities for individual bases were not recorded, and no much larger clone is one base off. Receptor amplification or capture employed 5' RACE. Sequencing was carried out with an Illumina HiSeq 2000. A universal primer binding site was added through template switching, and the final cDNA carried a unique molecular identifier so that TCR cDNA molecules could be counted accurately. Specific primers in the conserved constant-segment region were used to synthesize first-strand cDNA for TCR alpha and beta chains. To control for contamination, every cDNA library carried two barcodes: a SMART-Mk sample barcode plus Illumina barcodes. TruSeq adapter sequences, together with Illumina sample barcodes, were added in two successive PCR steps. Sequencing of the TCR alpha and beta cDNA libraries was done on the Illumina HiSeq platform using custom primers. The source study handled its data this way. MiGEC processed the raw reads to extract unique molecular identifiers, while MiXCR was used to determine the CDR3 positions. Recombination models were inferred per individual with the repgenHMM and IGoR tools using an EM algorithm. The tcR package in R was used for shared clonotype analysis, with sharing normalized by the product of cloneset sizes. To study raw recombination free of thymic and clonal selection effects, out-of-frame nonproductive sequences were analyzed. Using fastp at Q25 and MiXCR, TCRdb reprocessed the public reads and kept productive beta chains. Rows with a matching CDR3 protein are joined into one entry that keeps the most common DNA and genes. The V and J calls were determined by TCRdb, not by the authors. The sample yields fewer than 800,000 distinct CDR3 sequences; less than 9% were counted once. Jointly, the top ten make up 1.6% of the sample.

There are 15 amino acids in the CDR3, from cysteine to phenylalanine inclusive. Just the 45-base CDR3 DNA is kept, in frame starting at base 1. The germline V gene yields MNHEY for CDR1 and SVGEGT for CDR2. At the junction V is shortened by 2 bases and J by 10 bases, with 18 bases in between. Every donor in the study was a healthy Caucasian. The twin cohort comprised three pairs of female monozygotic twins, all aged roughly 18 to 30 years. Peripheral blood mononuclear cells were used as the source from which RNA for TCR libraries was isolated. These data are also associated with another study on yellow fever vaccine responses in identical twins. The second study's authors report: The authors reported that the T cell response to vaccination in identical twins appeared partly convergent and partly personalized. In the study, vaccine-responding T cell clones were precisely tracked in identical twins.

The chain joins TRBV6-2 or TRBV6-3 to TRBJ2-1, with a weak D call of TRBD2 (5 bases match). This clonotype was obtained from a woman between 18 and 29 years old in good health. Source material: PBMCs. The nucleotide sequence is given as TGTGCCAGCAGTTACCCCGCACCTGGGGAGCAGGAGCAGTTCTTC. It is translated as CASSYPAPGEQEQFF.